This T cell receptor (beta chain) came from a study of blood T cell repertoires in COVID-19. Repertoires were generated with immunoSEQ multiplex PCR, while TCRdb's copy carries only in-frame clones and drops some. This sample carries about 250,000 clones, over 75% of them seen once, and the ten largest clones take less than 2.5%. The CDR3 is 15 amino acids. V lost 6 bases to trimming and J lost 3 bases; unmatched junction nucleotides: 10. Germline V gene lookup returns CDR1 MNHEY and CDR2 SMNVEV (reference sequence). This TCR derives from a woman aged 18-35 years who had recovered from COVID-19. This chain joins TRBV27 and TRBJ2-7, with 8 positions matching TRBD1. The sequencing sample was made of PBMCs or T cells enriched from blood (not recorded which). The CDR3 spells CASSNRRGLNYEQYF. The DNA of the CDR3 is TGTGCCAGCAGCAATCGCAGGGGGCTGAACTACGAGCAGTACTTC.